These 27 T cell receptor beta chains share one sample of origin, sequenced in a study of HIV-infected children after antiretroviral therapy interruption. Regarding treatment: PENTA 11 planned treatment interruption arm or continuous ART arm. A 3' RACE protocol on RNA, with unique molecular identifiers, produced the TCR library. TCRdb passed the 3' RACE reads through MiXCR, listing each CDR3 protein once. The sample has approximately 95,000 distinct CDR3 sequences, under 8% seen once. The sequences come from CD45RA+ CD4+ T cells from PBMCs, pooled from several time points, collected from a donor given antiretroviral therapy, either interrupted or continuous. Sample subset: naive CD4+ CD45RA+ CD45RO- T cells. The receptors originated from a pool of human donors with HIV.

This clonotype was found many times. J is TRBJ2-7 and V is TRBV5-1; D is perhaps TRBD2 (5 bases). The length of the CDR3 is 15 residues. Trimming left V 5 bases short and J 2 bases short, with 17 bases between. The germline V gene encodes CDR1 SGHRS and CDR2 YFSETQ. CDR3 region: CASSRILGAAYEQYF. The DNA for the CDR3 is TGCGCCAGCAGTCGGATACTTGGAGCGGCCTACGAGCAGTACTTC.

This chain links TRBV12-5 with TRBJ1-5; D uncertain. Germline V gives CDR1 LGHNT, CDR2 FRNRAP. This CDR3 is built from 11 residues. V was shortened by 6 bases and J by 5 bases, with 5 bases between the two germline ends. CDR3 loop: CASGKYQPQHF. The CDR3 nucleotides read TGTGCTAGTGGCAAATATCAGCCCCAGCATTTT. The full variable domain, in which reference TRBV12-5 and TRBJ1-5 provide the parts outside the CDR3, is DARVTQTPRHKVTEMGQEVTMRCQPILGHNTVFWYRQTMMQGLELLAYFRNRAPLDDSGMPKDRFSAEMPDATLATLKIQPSEPRDSAVYFCASGKYQPQHFGDGTRLSIL.

This clonotype came up a few times. The CDR3, as DNA: TGCGCCAGCAGTGAGCTCGGATTGCAGTACTTC. It yields the protein CASSELGLQYF. This chain links TRBV10-1 with TRBJ2-7; D not resolved. CDR1 WNHNN and CDR2 SYGVQD come from the germline V gene (reference sequence). The CDR3 runs 11 residues. Trimming stripped 2 bases from V and 9 bases from J, with 8 bases between.

This clonotype was counted ten times or more. The rearrangement joins TRBV6-5 to TRBJ2-1, with D tentatively TRBD1 (6 bases). The V gene's germline CDR1 is MNHEY and CDR2 SVGAGI. The V gene lost 4 bases and the J gene lost 0 bases, with 19 bases spanning the gap. This CDR3 is 18 amino acids long. The CDR3, as DNA: TGTGCCAGCAGTTCGGTACGCCGGGACACTAGCTCCTACAATGAGCAGTTCTTC. Protein: CASSSVRRDTSSYNEQFF.

In this sample, this clonotype turned up a few times. The chain recombines TRBV7-2 with TRBJ2-4, with D tentatively TRBD2 (6 bases). V lost 5 bases to trimming and J lost 16 bases, with 27 bases between them. Looked up from germline, CDR1 is SGHTA and CDR2 is FQGNSA. The CDR3 runs to 15 residues. DNA of the CDR3: TGTGCCAGCAGCCCCACCCCGGAACTAGCCGCACGCTCTTACTTC. Protein product: CASSPTPELAARSYF.

This clonotype was seen at least ten times. The V and J genes are TRBV24-1 and TRBJ2-7, with a weak D call TRBD1 (6 bases). Trimming took 4 bases from V and 3 from J, leaving 9 bases between them. The CDR3 consists of 13 residues. Germline assignment: CDR1 KGHDR and CDR2 SFDVKD. The CDR3 coding sequence is TGTGCCACCAGTGAGGGGGCTGTCTACGAGCAGTACTTC. It codes for CATSEGAVYEQYF.

This clonotype was detected many times. V is TRBV9 and J is TRBJ1-2; a weak D match, TRBD1 (5 bases). Trimming shortened V by 0 bases and J by 2 bases, and 11 bases separated the two germline ends. CDR1 SGDLS and CDR2 YYNGEE come from the germline V gene. The CDR3 loop spans 15 amino acids. CDR3: CASSVVQGKNYGYTF. The CDR3 bases are TGTGCCAGCAGCGTAGTCCAGGGCAAGAACTATGGCTACACCTTC. Supplemented by reference TRBV9 and TRBJ1-2, the full variable domain reads DSGVTQTPKHLITATGQRVTLRCSPRSGDLSVYWYQQSLDQGLQFLIQYYNGEERAKGNILERFSAQQFPDLHSELNLSSLELGDSALYFCASSVVQGKNYGYTFGSGTRLTVV.

Ten or more counts support this clonotype. J is TRBJ2-3 and V is TRBV6-6; 15 nucleotides agree with TRBD2. The CDR3 is made up of 17 amino acids. Germline CDR1 MNHNY, CDR2 SVGAGI (reference sequence). Unmatched junction bases numbered 8, after V lost 5 bases and J lost 5 bases. The chain's CDR3 is CASSSPRTSGREDTQYF. DNA for the CDR3: TGTGCCAGCAGTAGTCCCCGGACTAGCGGGAGGGAAGATACGCAGTATTTT.

The gene calls are TRBV12-3 or TRBV12-4 and TRBJ1-2, with D possibly matching TRBD1 (6 bases). The CDR3 length is 15 residues. Deletions cut 2 bases from V and 5 bases from J, with 15 bases between. CDR3 region: CASSLLLRGDYGYTF. The DNA for the CDR3 is TGTGCCAGCAGTTTATTATTGAGGGGGGATTATGGCTACACCTTC.

This clonotype has at least ten counts. The chain has TRBV11-2 and TRBJ1-1; unclear D gene. Germline V gene lookup returns CDR1 SGHAT and CDR2 FQNNGV. V was cut by 4 bases and J by 0 bases, with 12 bases left in between. The CDR3 is 15 amino acids. CDR3 sequence (DNA): TGTGCCAGCAGCTCCCCAAGACCTTTGAACACTGAAGCTTTCTTT. Its protein product is CASSSPRPLNTEAFF.

The table lists this clonotype with many counts. The genes are TRBV7-9 and TRBJ2-7; TRBD1 aligns across 9 bases. The CDR3 covers 15 residues. Looked up from germline, CDR1 is SEHNR and CDR2 is FQNEAQ (reference sequence). Unmatched junction bases numbered 8, after V lost 6 bases and J lost 2 bases. The CDR3 protein is CASREPGQGPYEQYF. DNA of the CDR3: TGTGCCAGCAGGGAACCGGGACAGGGACCCTACGAGCAGTACTTC.

The chain carries TRBV6-4 and TRBJ2-3, with D possibly being TRBD1 or TRBD2 (6 bases each). The germline V and J ends were trimmed by 3 bases and 1 base, with 11 bases remaining between them. This CDR3 has 15 residues. Germline assignment: CDR1 MRHNA and CDR2 SNTAGT. CDR3 amino acids: CASSESGAGTDTQYF. The CDR3 DNA follows: TGTGCCAGCAGTGAGTCGGGGGCCGGCACAGATACGCAGTATTTT.

This clonotype was recorded at least ten times. The chain joins TRBV7-8 to TRBJ2-3; 7 positions match TRBD2. CDR3 size: 17 residues. Germline loops: CDR1 SGHVS, CDR2 FQNEAQ. The trim removed 4 bases at V and 0 bases at J, leaving 10 bases unmatched. The CDR3 bases are TGTGCCAGCAGCTACCGATTGAGCGGGGCTAGCACAGATACGCAGTATTTT. Translated: CASSYRLSGASTDTQYF.

The chain links TRBV20-1 to TRBJ2-5; D remains unclear. The germline gives CDR1 DFQATT, CDR2 SNEGSKA (reference sequence). V was clipped by 5 bases and J by 5 bases, with 12 bases between them. The CDR3 has 12 amino acids. CDR3 bases: TGCAGTGCTGGGGAACTGGGCGAGACCCAGTACTTC. Its protein is CSAGELGETQYF.

In this sample, this clonotype turned up a few times. The gene calls are TRBV2 and TRBJ2-7; weak D call: TRBD1 (6 bases). In germline, CDR1 is SNHLY, CDR2 FYNNEI. V lost 0 bases and J 3 bases, leaving 15 bases between the germline ends. This CDR3 is 16 amino acids long. The CDR3 DNA sequence: TGTGCCAGCAGTGAAGCATTGGTGGGACACCGCTACGAGCAGTACTTC. Its protein product is CASSEALVGHRYEQYF.

This clonotype appeared many times. The genes are TRBV3-1 and TRBJ1-1; D is undetermined. Looked up from germline, CDR1 is LGHDT and CDR2 is YNNKEL (reference sequence). The CDR3 has 13 amino acids. V lost 2 bases, J lost 1 base, and 5 bases lay in between. The CDR3 DNA reads as TGTGCCAGCAGCCAATCAGGGAACACTGAAGCTTTCTTT. The encoded protein is CASSQSGNTEAFF. Together with reference TRBV3-1 and TRBJ1-1, the CDR3 gives the full variable domain: DTAVSQTPKYLVTQMGNDKSIKCEQNLGHDTMYWYKQDSKKFLKIMFSYNNKELIINETVPNRFSPKSPDKAHLNLHINSLELGDSAVYFCASSQSGNTEAFFGQGTRLTVV.

The table lists this clonotype with many counts. The V gene is TRBV27, the J gene TRBJ2-1; possible D gene TRBD2, 6 bases. The CDR3 contains 15 residues. Trimming removed 5 bases at V and 3 bases at J, with 14 bases between. Germline CDR1 is MNHEY and CDR2 is SMNVEV (reference sequence). CDR3 in amino acids: CASSLRPGDYNEQFF. DNA of the CDR3: TGTGCCAGCAGTCTCCGGCCGGGGGACTACAATGAGCAGTTCTTC.

In its sample, this clonotype was seen many times. This chain joins TRBV2 and TRBJ2-3; D is unresolved. Trimming left V 2 bases short and J 3 bases short, with 18 bases between. This CDR3 has 17 residues. CDR1 and CDR2 from the germline V gene are SNHLY and FYNNEI. Written as DNA, the CDR3 is TGTGCCAGCAGTGAACCTTTCTTACATATAAGGACAGATACGCAGTATTTT. It codes for CASSEPFLHIRTDTQYF.

This clonotype was seen many times. This rearrangement joins TRBV4-1 to TRBJ1-1; D unresolved. V lost 4 bases and J lost 5, with 11 bases in between. In germline, CDR1 is MGHRA, CDR2 YSYEKL. The CDR3 is 13 residues long. The CDR3, as DNA: TGCGCCAGCAGCCGTTTGGGAGGAACTGAAGCTTTCTTT. Translation: CASSRLGGTEAFF.

This clonotype was recorded at least ten times. The V gene is TRBV12-3 or TRBV12-4, the J gene TRBJ2-7; tentatively, D is TRBD1 or TRBD2 (5 bases each). This CDR3 is 13 amino acids long. Trimming took off 5 bases at V and 4 bases at J, with 12 bases between the two ends. CDR3 loop: CASSGWDQYEQYF. The CDR3 DNA sequence: TGTGCCAGCAGTGGATGGGACCAGTACGAGCAGTACTTC.

This clonotype occurred many times. The V gene is TRBV20-1, the J gene TRBJ2-5; possibly TRBD2 for D (6 bases). V was shortened by 5 bases and J by 5 bases, with 15 bases between the two germline ends. CDR1 and CDR2 from the germline V gene are DFQATT and SNEGSKA (reference sequence). The CDR3 is 13 residues long. Written as DNA, the CDR3 is TGCAGTGCTCGTGGGGGACTTCCCGAGACCCAGTACTTC. It encodes CSARGGLPETQYF.

This clonotype was counted only a few times. The V call is TRBV6-4, the J call TRBJ1-4; 7 bases align to TRBD1. CDR3 length equals 14 residues. From germline, CDR1 is MRHNA and CDR2 SNTAGT. Germline trimming cut 6 bases from V and 5 bases from J; bases unmatched to any gene: 6. CDR3 protein: CASRTGTENEKLFF. CDR3 sequence (DNA): TGTGCCAGCAGGACGGGGACAGAGAATGAAAAACTGTTTTTT.

The V gene is TRBV5-1, the J gene TRBJ2-5, with 8 nucleotides matching TRBD1. Germline CDR1 is SGHRS and CDR2 is YFSETQ. Unmatched junction bases numbered 10, after V lost 4 bases and J lost 5 bases. CDR3 length: 15 amino acids. As DNA, the CDR3 is TGCGCCAGCAGCCCAGGACAGGGCGTGTGGGAGACCCAGTACTTC. Protein sequence: CASSPGQGVWETQYF.

Notes on this clonotype: A much larger clonotype is one base distant, so this may be a read error. The rearrangement links TRBV5-1 to TRBJ1-2; D is ambiguous. V was trimmed by 4 bases and J by 5 bases, leaving 9 bases between them. Germline V gene lookup returns CDR1 SGHRS and CDR2 YFSETQ. The CDR3 totals 12 residues. This CDR3 is CASSPHSYGYTF. CDR3 coding DNA: TGCGCCAGCAGCCCCCACAGTTATGGCTACACCTTC.

This clonotype was recorded many times. The chain joins TRBV2 to TRBJ2-7, with 11 bases aligning to TRBD2. The J segment lost 5 bases and the V segment lost 5 bases, leaving 11 bases of the junction unmatched. The germline V gene has CDR1 SNHLY and CDR2 FYNNEI. The CDR3 length is 16 residues. This chain's CDR3 is CASSPLRLAGLHEQYF. DNA for the CDR3: TGTGCCAGCAGTCCCCTCAGACTAGCGGGATTACACGAGCAGTACTTC.

This clonotype was counted many times. This chain links TRBV23-1 with TRBJ1-5; 7 nucleotides agree with TRBD1. TRBV23-1 is designated an ORF whose function remains uncertain. The CDR3 spans 15 residues. Losses at the gene ends were 6 bases for V and 0 bases for J; bases not matched to a gene: 5. The CDR3 DNA reads TGCGCCAGCAGCGGGACAGCTGATAGCAATCAGCCCCAGCATTTT. It specifies CASSGTADSNQPQHF.

This chain uses TRBV19 with TRBJ1-5, with TRBD1 as a possible D gene (6 bases). This CDR3 region has 16 residues. With 2 bases removed from V and 5 bases from J, the gap between germline ends came to 16 bases. CDR1 is LNHDA and CDR2 is SQIVND in the germline V gene (reference sequence). Here the CDR3 DNA reads TGTGCCAGTAGTATAAGGGGGGTCAATTTTGATCAGCCCCAGCATTTT. It translates to CASSIRGVNFDQPQHF.